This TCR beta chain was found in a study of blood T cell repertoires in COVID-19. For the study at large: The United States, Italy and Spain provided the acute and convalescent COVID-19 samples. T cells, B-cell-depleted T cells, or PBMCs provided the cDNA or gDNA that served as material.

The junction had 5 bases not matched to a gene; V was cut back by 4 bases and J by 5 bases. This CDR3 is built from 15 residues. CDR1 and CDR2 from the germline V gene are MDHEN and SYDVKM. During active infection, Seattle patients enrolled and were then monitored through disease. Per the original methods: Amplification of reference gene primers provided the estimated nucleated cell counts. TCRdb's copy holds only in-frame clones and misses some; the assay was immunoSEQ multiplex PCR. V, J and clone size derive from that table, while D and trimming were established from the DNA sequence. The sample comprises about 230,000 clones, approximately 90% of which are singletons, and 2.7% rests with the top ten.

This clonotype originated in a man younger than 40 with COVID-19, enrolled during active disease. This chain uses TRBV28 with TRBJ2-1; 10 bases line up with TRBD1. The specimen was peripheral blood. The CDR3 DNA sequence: TGTGCCAGCAGTTACCCGGGACAGGGGAACAATGAGCAGTTCTTC. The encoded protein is CASSYPGQGNNEQFF.